Listed below are T cell receptor beta chains from one sample, sequenced in a study of cytomegalovirus exposure and HLA in healthy donors. Method: immunoSEQ multiplex PCR; TCRdb's copy keeps in-frame clones and lacks some. Seen here are a few hundred thousand clones, 75% to 95% observed once, and the top ten hold about 0.95%. The sequenced sample was PBMCs. Receptor source: a woman aged 18 to 35 in good health and CMV-seronegative. Each CDR3 is given with its conserved first and last residue. Each record gives: J gene, CDR3 length, clone size, V gene, D gene, CDR3 DNA, CDR3 protein. D genes are given only for firm matches. Clone size is stated in some rows and not others, as once, few, many or a class when expanded.

TRBJ1-1 13 NA TRBV9 NA TGTGCCAGCAGCGTTTTCCCGGGCACTGAAGCTTTCTTT CASSVFPGTEAFF
TRBJ1-1 15 NA TRBV5-1 TRBD1 TGCGCCAGCAGCTCCACTGGACAGGTGAACACTGAAGCTTTCTTT CASSSTGQVNTEAFF
TRBJ2-5 12 NA TRBV30 NA TGTGCCTGGGCCCGACAACTGGAGACCCAGTACTTC CAWARQLETQYF
TRBJ2-5 12 NA TRBV11-2 NA TGTGCCAGCAGCTCTAGCATGGAGACCCAGTACTTC CASSSSMETQYF
TRBJ1-6 15 once TRBV4-1 NA TGCGCCAGCAGCCACGGGTCGGGGGGTAATTCACCCCTCCACTTT CASSHGSGGNSPLHF
TRBJ2-7 15 NA TRBV6-6 TRBD1 TGTGCCAGCAGAACGGACAGGGCCCGCTCTTACGAGCAGTACTTC CASRTDRARSYEQYF
TRBJ2-5 15 NA TRBV11-2 TRBD2 TGTGCCAGCAGGATTCTTAGCGGGAAAGGAGAGACCCAGTACTTC CASRILSGKGETQYF
TRBJ1-5 15 NA TRBV7-6 NA TGTGCCAGCAGCTTAATCCACAGATTGAATCAGCCCCAGCATTTT CASSLIHRLNQPQHF
TRBJ2-1 13 once TRBV7-9 NA TGTGCCAGCAGCTCTATGTGGTACAATGAGCAGTTCTTC CASSSMWYNEQFF
TRBJ1-4 14 NA TRBV6-1 TRBD1 TGTGCCAGCAGTCGGACAGGGGGCCATGAAAAACTGTTTTTT CASSRTGGHEKLFF
TRBJ2-6 16 NA TRBV9 NA TGTGCCAGCAGCTCCCTTGGGGGCGCTGGGGCCAACGTCCTGACTTTC CASSSLGGAGANVLTF
TRBJ2-1 16 NA TRBV5-1 TRBD2 TGCGCCAGCGAACTAGCGCCCGGAGTAGACTACAATGAGCAGTTCTTC CASELAPGVDYNEQFF
TRBJ1-2 16 many TRBV25-1 NA TGTGCCAGCAGTGAATTAGAACACAGACCTAACTCCGGCTACACCTTC CASSELEHRPNSGYTF
TRBJ2-1 15 NA TRBV14 NA TGTGCCAGCAGCCAGTATAGCGGAGCCTACAATGAGCAGTTCTTC CASSQYSGAYNEQFF
TRBJ2-1 15 once TRBV13 NA TGTGCCAGCAGCCCGGGCCCCAGGGGCATCAATGAGCAGTTCTTC CASSPGPRGINEQFF
TRBJ2-5 13 NA TRBV29-1 TRBD2 TGCAGCGCAAAGACTAGCGGCCAAGAGACCCAGTACTTC CSAKTSGQETQYF
TRBJ2-7 15 NA TRBV7-9 TRBD2 TGTGCCAGCAGCCCGAAGGGGAGGGACGCGTACGAGCAGTACTTC CASSPKGRDAYEQYF